The T cell receptor beta chain under discussion was sequenced for a study of blood T cell repertoires in COVID-19. Data came from immunoSEQ multiplex PCR; TCRdb stores just in-frame clones and leaves some out. The repertoire holds approximately 50,000 clones, with over 65% as singletons. Input material: peripheral blood. This sequence originates from an elderly man with COVID-19, enrolled during active disease.

Here the CDR3 reads CASRPPGGVHSPLHF. DNA of the CDR3: TGTGCCAGCAGACCTCCAGGGGGCGTACATTCACCCCTCCACTTT. V usage is TRBV7-2 and J usage is TRBJ1-6; 8 bases line up with TRBD1. J lost 8 bases, V lost 6 bases, and 9 bases had no gene match. CDR1 and CDR2 (germline): SGHTA, FQGNSA. The CDR3 loop spans 15 amino acids.